This is a list of T cell receptor beta chains from one sample in a study of PD-1 blockade in classical Hodgkin lymphoma. TCRdb keeps only in-frame clones here, not all; method: immunoSEQ multiplex PCR. Of fewer than 75,000 clones detected, 88% appear once; the ten largest clones hold about 5.6%. The input for sequencing was peripheral blood mononuclear cells (PBMCs), taken before the second cycle of nivolumab. These receptors all stem from a human donor with classical Hodgkin lymphoma. CDR3s include the opening cysteine and the closing phenylalanine or tryptophan. Fields, in order: J gene, D gene, CDR3 length, clone size, V gene, CDR3 DNA, CDR3 protein. A D gene is named only where the DNA matches it firmly. Size is omitted from some rows. Given values are once, few, many or a class for expanded clones.

TRBJ2-5 TRBD1 13 . TRBV18 TGTGCCAGCTCACTACAGGGGCAAGAGACCCAGTACTTC CASSLQGQETQYF
TRBJ2-6 . 13 . TRBV14 TGTGCCAGCAGTCCTCTTGGGGCCAACGTCCTGACTTTC CASSPLGANVLTF
TRBJ2-7 . 13 . TRBV7-9 TGTGCCAGCAGCCCACCCGGAACCTACGAGCAGTACTTC CASSPPGTYEQYF
TRBJ2-4 . 13 . TRBV5-1 TGCGCCAGCAGCAGGGGCACGGAAAACATTCAGTACTTC CASSRGTENIQYF
TRBJ2-7 . 9 . TRBV28 TGTGCCAGCGGGGGACGGCGGGACTTC CASGGRRDF
TRBJ2-3 . 14 . TRBV5-1 TGCGCCAGCAGCTTGCGACAGGGCACAGATACGCAGTATTTT CASSLRQGTDTQYF
TRBJ1-2 . 14 . TRBV10-1 TGCGCCAGCAGTGAGTCGAACTTCCCAGCAGGGCGCACCTTC CASSESNFPAGRTF
TRBJ2-1 . 12 . TRBV5-1 TGCGCCAGCAGCTTACTTTATAATGAGCAGTTCTTC CASSLLYNEQFF
TRBJ1-6 . 15 . TRBV5-1 TGCGCCAGCAGCTTGTCGACAGCAGATAATTCACCCCTCCACTTT CASSLSTADNSPLHF
TRBJ2-7 . 11 . TRBV29-1 TGCAGCGTCACTCTCGGGGATGAGCAGTACTTC CSVTLGDEQYF
TRBJ1-1 . 14 . TRBV5-1 TGCGCCAGCAGCCCCCCGGGGGTGAACACTGAAGCTTTCTTT CASSPPGVNTEAFF
TRBJ1-2 TRBD1 11 . TRBV30 TGTGCCTGGCAGGGGGCTAAGGGCTACACCTTC CAWQGAKGYTF
TRBJ1-2 . 14 few TRBV6-6 TGTGCCAGCACCTTTTCCGGGGGCGGCTATGGCTACACCTTC CASTFSGGGYGYTF
TRBJ1-1 . 12 . TRBV19 TGTGCCAGTAAGAACAGCAACACTGAAGCTTTCTTT CASKNSNTEAFF
TRBJ2-5 . 15 . TRBV5-5 TGTGCCAGCAGCTTGGGGCCTAGCTTCCAAGAGACCCAGTACTTC CASSLGPSFQETQYF
TRBJ2-7 . 14 . TRBV28 TGTGCCAGCAGTTTACCCCAGCGTCTGGCCGAGCAGTACTTC CASSLPQRLAEQYF
TRBJ2-7 TRBD2 14 . TRBV5-1 TGCGCCAGCAGCTTGGGGGCCCAGGGAGGGGAGCAGTACTTC CASSLGAQGGEQYF
TRBJ1-1 TRBD1 14 . TRBV5-1 TGCGCCAGCAGCCTCCAGGGGGCAGGGACTGAAGCTTTCTTT CASSLQGAGTEAFF
TRBJ1-6 TRBD1 16 . TRBV18 TGTGCCAGCTCACCCCAGGACAGGGGCTTTAATTCACCCCTCCACTTT CASSPQDRGFNSPLHF
TRBJ1-1 . 14 . TRBV5-1 TGCGCCAGCAGCTTGGGGGGCAGGAACACTGAAGCTTTCTTT CASSLGGRNTEAFF
TRBJ1-2 . 12 . TRBV7-9 TGTGCCAGCAGCGGGGAAGGATATGGCTACACCTTC CASSGEGYGYTF
TRBJ1-2 . 14 . TRBV7-9 TGTGCCAGCAGCTTAGACAGGGTAAACTATGGCTACACCTTC CASSLDRVNYGYTF